Listed below are T cell receptor beta chains from one sample, sequenced in a study of shared clonotypes between healthy human individuals. Method: immunoSEQ multiplex PCR; TCRdb's copy keeps in-frame clones and lacks some. The table lists millions of clones, about 95% of them singletons. Sequenced input: naive CD8+ T cells sorted from blood. The receptors originated from a man aged 18 to 30 in good health. Each CDR3 is given with its conserved first and last residue. D genes are given only for firm matches. Some rows have no size entry. The others give once, few or many, or a class for an expanded clone.

cdr3_aa | cdr3_nt | v_call | d_call | clone_size | cdr3_length | j_call
CASSQEAAYPRNTIYF | TGCGCCAGCAGCCAAGAGGCGGCCTACCCTCGGAACACCATATATTTT | TRBV4-1 | - | - | 16 | TRBJ1-3
CASSQDATGRNYEQYF | TGCGCCAGCAGCCAAGATGCTACGGGTCGCAACTACGAGCAGTACTTC | TRBV4-1 | - | - | 16 | TRBJ2-7
CSVDLGIYGYTF | TGCAGCGTTGATTTGGGGATCTATGGCTACACCTTC | TRBV29-1 | - | - | 12 | TRBJ1-2
CASSRVLAGGPDGELFF | TGCGCCAGCAGCCGGGTACTAGCGGGAGGGCCAGACGGGGAGCTGTTTTTT | TRBV4-3 | TRBD2 | - | 17 | TRBJ2-2
CAITAWGVYTEAFF | TGCGCCATCACCGCTTGGGGAGTTTACACTGAAGCTTTCTTT | TRBV10-1 | - | once | 14 | TRBJ1-1
CASTPTGEETQYF | TGTGCCAGCACCCCGACAGGAGAAGAGACCCAGTACTTC | TRBV27 | - | - | 13 | TRBJ2-5
CASNNPGRHRELFF | TGTGCCAGTAACAACCCGGGGCGCCACCGGGAGCTGTTTTTT | TRBV19 | - | - | 14 | TRBJ2-2
CASSLEEANYGYTF | TGCGCCAGCAGCTTGGAGGAAGCTAACTATGGCTACACCTTC | TRBV4-1 | - | once | 14 | TRBJ1-2
CASRETGELFF | TGTGCCAGCAGGGAGACCGGGGAGCTGTTTTTT | TRBV11-2 | - | - | 11 | TRBJ2-2
CASSLLAGDQFF | TGTGCCAGCAGTTTATTAGCGGGAGATCAGTTCTTC | TRBV27 | TRBD2 | - | 12 | TRBJ2-1
CASSLSRTGTYGYTF | TGTGCCAGCAGTTTATCGCGGACAGGGACCTATGGCTACACCTTC | TRBV27 | TRBD1 | - | 15 | TRBJ1-2
CASSLVQTYEQYF | TGTGCCAGCAGCTTGGTACAGACCTACGAGCAGTACTTC | TRBV11-2 | - | - | 13 | TRBJ2-7
CAISESVPTENTEAFF | TGTGCCATCAGTGAGTCTGTCCCCACAGAAAACACTGAAGCTTTCTTT | TRBV10-3 | - | - | 16 | TRBJ1-1
CASSETGGNSPLHF | TGCGCCAGCAGTGAGACAGGGGGTAATTCACCCCTCCACTTT | TRBV10-2 | TRBD1 | - | 14 | TRBJ1-6
CASSPQESTTDTQYF | TGTGCCAGCTCACCTCAGGAGAGCACCACAGATACGCAGTATTTT | TRBV18 | - | - | 15 | TRBJ2-3
CASSPRDMNTEAFF | TGTGCCAGCTCACCCAGGGACATGAACACTGAAGCTTTCTTT | TRBV18 | - | - | 14 | TRBJ1-1
CASSQDRGVGEKLFF | TGCGCCAGCAGCCAAGATAGGGGGGTTGGTGAAAAACTGTTTTTT | TRBV4-3 | - | - | 15 | TRBJ1-4
CASRASNSNTGELFF | TGTGCCAGCAGGGCGTCCAATTCGAACACCGGGGAGCTGTTTTTT | TRBV9 | - | - | 15 | TRBJ2-2
CASNNRGAVQETQYF | TGTGCCAGCAACAACCGAGGAGCCGTACAAGAGACCCAGTACTTC | TRBV7-2 | - | - | 15 | TRBJ2-5
CASSPIRGAPQETQYF | TGTGCCAGTAGTCCCATACGGGGGGCCCCACAAGAGACCCAGTACTTC | TRBV19 | - | - | 16 | TRBJ2-5
CASTLKNSLLAKNIQYF | TGTGCCAGTACCCTAAAGAACAGCTTGCTAGCCAAAAACATTCAGTACTTC | TRBV19 | - | - | 17 | TRBJ2-4
CASSHPSGSQETQYF | TGCGCCAGCAGCCATCCGAGCGGGTCCCAAGAGACCCAGTACTTC | TRBV4-1 | - | - | 15 | TRBJ2-5
CAWRWAGANTDTQYF | TGTGCCTGGAGGTGGGCAGGGGCGAACACAGATACGCAGTATTTT | TRBV30 | - | - | 15 | TRBJ2-3
CASRRGEGGNQPQHF | TGCGCCAGCAGGAGGGGGGAAGGAGGCAATCAGCCCCAGCATTTT | TRBV5-1 | - | once | 15 | TRBJ1-5
CAWSVQGLRNTEAFF | TGTGCCTGGAGTGTACAGGGATTACGGAACACTGAAGCTTTCTTT | TRBV30 | - | - | 15 | TRBJ1-1
CASSLGQSDNSPLHF | TGCGCCAGCAGCTTGGGGCAGTCAGATAATTCACCCCTCCACTTT | TRBV5-1 | - | - | 15 | TRBJ1-6
CASRIGGLAYNEQFF | TGTGCCAGCAGAATCGGGGGGCTAGCGTACAATGAGCAGTTCTTC | TRBV27 | - | - | 15 | TRBJ2-1
CASSLHSPGEIGDEQFF | TGTGCCAGCAGTTTACATTCCCCGGGGGAAATCGGGGATGAGCAGTTCTTC | TRBV27 | - | - | 17 | TRBJ2-1
CASIREYNGGYQETQYF | TGTGCCAGCATAAGAGAGTATAACGGGGGGTACCAAGAGACCCAGTACTTC | TRBV28 | TRBD2 | once | 17 | TRBJ2-5
CASSLYLLGGELFF | TGTGCCAGCAGTTTATACCTGCTTGGCGGGGAGCTGTTTTTT | TRBV28 | - | - | 14 | TRBJ2-2
CASSSWELFF | TGTGCCAGCAGCTCCTGGGAGCTGTTTTTT | TRBV7-9 | - | - | 10 | TRBJ2-2
CASSYSGFGSPLHF | TGTGCCAGCAGTTACTCGGGGTTCGGTTCACCCCTCCACTTT | TRBV6-5 | - | - | 14 | TRBJ1-6
CAISESSEGSGNTIYF | TGTGCCATCAGTGAGTCGTCGGAGGGCTCTGGAAACACCATATATTTT | TRBV10-3 | - | - | 16 | TRBJ1-3
CASSYSPSEQETQYF | TGTGCCAGCAGTTACTCGCCTAGCGAGCAAGAGACCCAGTACTTC | TRBV6-5 | - | - | 15 | TRBJ2-5
CASSLDVGRVGDTEAFF | TGTGCCAGCAGCTTAGATGTGGGGCGGGTAGGTGATACTGAAGCTTTCTTT | TRBV7-9 | - | - | 17 | TRBJ1-1
CASSDNLESSTDTQYF | TGCGCCAGCAGTGATAACCTTGAGTCTAGCACAGATACGCAGTATTTT | TRBV10-1 | - | - | 16 | TRBJ2-3
CASSVELYNEQFF | TGTGCCAGCAGCGTAGAACTTTACAATGAGCAGTTCTTC | TRBV9 | - | - | 13 | TRBJ2-1
CASSYGNTIYF | TGTGCCAGCAGCTACGGAAACACCATATATTTT | TRBV6-5 | - | - | 11 | TRBJ1-3
CASSRERGYEQFF | TGTGCCAGTAGCCGGGAGAGGGGGTATGAGCAGTTCTTC | TRBV19 | - | - | 13 | TRBJ2-1
CASSPTSGNSYEQYF | TGTGCCAGCAGCCCGACTAGCGGGAACTCCTACGAGCAGTACTTC | TRBV13 | TRBD2 | - | 15 | TRBJ2-7
CASSLSDRGPLGYTF | TGTGCCAGCAGCTTGTCGGACAGGGGGCCGTTAGGCTACACCTTC | TRBV7-9 | TRBD1 | - | 15 | TRBJ1-2
CASSGQGATGELFF | TGTGCCAGCAGTGGACAGGGGGCCACCGGGGAGCTGTTTTTT | TRBV25-1 | TRBD1 | - | 14 | TRBJ2-2
CASSQRSTDYEQYF | TGCGCCAGCAGCCAACGGAGTACGGACTACGAGCAGTACTTC | TRBV4-1 | - | - | 14 | TRBJ2-7
CASGSGEEYNEQFF | TGTGCCAGCGGTAGCGGGGAGGAATACAATGAGCAGTTCTTC | TRBV25-1 | TRBD2 | - | 14 | TRBJ2-1
CASSPHPSAGELFF | TGCGCCAGCAGCCCACACCCTTCGGCCGGGGAGCTGTTTTTT | TRBV4-1 | - | - | 14 | TRBJ2-2
CASSSPDGNEQFF | TGTGCCAGCAGCTCCCCTGACGGGAATGAGCAGTTCTTC | TRBV5-6 | - | - | 13 | TRBJ2-1
CASSLGQGNEKLFF | TGCGCCAGCAGCCTCGGACAGGGTAATGAAAAACTGTTTTTT | TRBV5-1 | TRBD1 | - | 14 | TRBJ1-4
CASSEGGYEQYF | TGTGCCAGCAGTGAAGGGGGCTACGAGCAGTACTTC | TRBV6-1 | - | - | 12 | TRBJ2-7
CASSPVTSYGYTF | TGTGCCAGCAGCCCGGTAACGAGCTATGGCTACACCTTC | TRBV5-6 | - | - | 13 | TRBJ1-2
CASSLLAGGPNEQYF | TGCGCCAGCAGCTTACTAGCGGGGGGCCCCAACGAGCAGTACTTC | TRBV5-1 | TRBD2 | - | 15 | TRBJ2-7